The 8 T cell receptor beta chains in this list originate from one sample, sequenced in a study of CD8+CD57+ T cells in acquired aplastic anemia. Only patients with CD8+CD57+ cell expansion on flow cytometry were chosen for sequencing. Genomic DNA provided the template from which TCR beta VDJ and CDR3 profiles were obtained. One entry per CDR3 protein, called by TCRdb with MiXCR from the reads. The sample consists of 150,000 to 180,000 distinct CDR3 sequences, around half of them appearing once. Sequencing was performed on sorted CD4+, CD8+, or CD8+CD57+ T cells (not recorded which) from PBMCs. The receptors shown here come from a human donor with aplastic anemia.

The V call is TRBV2, the J call TRBJ2-3; D might be TRBD2 (5 bases). The CDR3 runs 14 residues. Looked up from germline, CDR1 is SNHLY and CDR2 is FYNNEI. Trimming took off 6 bases at V and 0 bases at J, with 10 bases between the two ends. CDR3 DNA: TGTGCCAGCAGAGGAGGACCGAGCACAGATACGCAGTATTTT. It yields the protein CASRGGPSTDTQYF.

This clonotype came up many times. The chain links TRBV10-3 to TRBJ2-3; tentative D call: TRBD2 (6 bases). With 2 bases removed from V and 0 bases from J, the gap between germline ends came to 12 bases. The CDR3 consists of 16 residues. Per the germline V gene, CDR1 is ENHRY and CDR2 is SYGVKD. CDR3 loop: CAISERRGSSTDTQYF. The CDR3 DNA is TGTGCCATCAGTGAGAGACGGGGGTCTAGCACAGATACGCAGTATTTT.

This clonotype was counted many times. V is TRBV5-6 and J is TRBJ2-7, with D uncertain. The CDR3 runs 12 residues. Trimming left V 0 bases short and J 6 bases short, with 7 bases between. Germline V gene data show CDR1 as SGHDT and CDR2 as YYEEEE. CDR3 bases: TGTGCCAGCAGCTTGGCCGACGGCGAGCAGTACTTC. It codes for CASSLADGEQYF.

About this clonotype itself: Since a much larger clone is just one base distant, this may be a read error. This chain uses TRBV4-1 with TRBJ2-1; D is unclear. The CDR3 covers 16 residues. Germline V gives CDR1 MGHRA, CDR2 YSYEKL. Trimming stripped 4 bases from V and 0 bases from J, with 13 bases between. The CDR3 DNA follows: TGCGCCAGCAGCCTAACCCCTACTAACTCCTACAATGAGCAGTTCTTC. As protein: CASSLTPTNSYNEQFF.

This clonotype was counted at least ten times. The V gene is TRBV12-3 or TRBV12-4, the J gene TRBJ2-1, with D possibly matching TRBD2 (6 bases). The V gene lost 2 bases and the J gene lost 4 bases, with 12 bases spanning the gap. CDR3 length equals 15 residues. CDR3 DNA sequence: TGTGCCAGCAGTTTAAGGCGGGGAGGTTACAATGAGCAGTTCTTC. Its translation is CASSLRRGGYNEQFF.

As for this clonotype: A junction end diverges from the germline sequence, so it may reflect a read error. The V call is TRBV20-1, the J call TRBJ2-1; 9 bases fit TRBD2. This CDR3 has 17 residues. Germline loops: CDR1 DFQATT, CDR2 SNEGSKA (reference sequence). This chain's CDR3 is CSAPRVAGALRLNEQLF. DNA for the CDR3: TGCAGTGCCCCCCGGGTAGCGGGGGCCCTCCGATTGAATGAGCAGCTCTTC.

This clonotype was recorded at least ten times. J is TRBJ2-1 and V is TRBV6-5, with unresolved D. CDR1 is MNHEY and CDR2 is SVGAGI in the germline V gene. V dropped 3 bases and J dropped 2 bases, with 8 bases sitting between them. CDR3 length equals 14 residues. The CDR3, as DNA: TGTGCCAGCAGTTATAGTGGACCCTACAATGAGCAGTTCTTC. It codes for CASSYSGPYNEQFF.

This clonotype was counted many times. The chain uses TRBV29-1 and TRBJ2-3; perhaps D is TRBD1 or TRBD2 (5 bases each). Trimming stripped 0 bases from V and 3 bases from J, with 19 bases between. The germline V gene encodes CDR1 SQVTM and CDR2 ANQGSEA. CDR3 length: 17 amino acids. The CDR3 sequence: CSVEDPRAGRGTDTQYF. The CDR3 DNA reads as TGCAGCGTTGAAGATCCGCGGGCAGGGCGCGGGACAGATACGCAGTATTTT.